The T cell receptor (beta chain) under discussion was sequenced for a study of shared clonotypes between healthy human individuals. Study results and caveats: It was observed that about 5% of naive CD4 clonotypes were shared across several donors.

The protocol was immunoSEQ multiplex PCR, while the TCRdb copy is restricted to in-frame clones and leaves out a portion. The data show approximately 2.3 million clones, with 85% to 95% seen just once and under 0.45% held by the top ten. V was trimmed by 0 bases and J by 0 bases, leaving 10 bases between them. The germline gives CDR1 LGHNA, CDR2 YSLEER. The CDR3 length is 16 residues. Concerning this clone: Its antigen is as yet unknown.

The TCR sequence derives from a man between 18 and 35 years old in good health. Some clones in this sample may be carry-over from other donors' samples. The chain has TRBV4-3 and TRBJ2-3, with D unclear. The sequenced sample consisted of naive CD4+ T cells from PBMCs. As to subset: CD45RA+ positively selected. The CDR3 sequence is CASSQESRSSTDTQYF. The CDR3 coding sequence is TGCGCCAGCAGCCAAGAGTCCCGATCTAGCACAGATACGCAGTATTTT.